This T cell receptor beta chain is from a study of early stage breast cancer tumors. The V segment lost 6 bases and the J segment 3 bases; nucleotides outside the gene matches: 10. CDR1 is SQVTM, CDR2 ANQGSEA, per germline. The CDR3 sequence is 14 residues long. Only in-frame clones appear in the TCRdb table, and some are missing; sequencing was by immunoSEQ multiplex PCR. Among 55,000 to 70,000 clones, less than 90% were seen once, and the ten largest hold over 3.5%. The sample consisted of blood. The sequence was collected from a person aged 35-50 years with breast cancer. The chain recombines TRBV29-1 with TRBJ2-5; 7 nucleotides line up with TRBD1. The CDR3, as DNA: TGCAGCGTCGTGATCGGGACAGTAGAAGAGACCCAGTACTTC. Amino acid sequence: CSVVIGTVEETQYF.